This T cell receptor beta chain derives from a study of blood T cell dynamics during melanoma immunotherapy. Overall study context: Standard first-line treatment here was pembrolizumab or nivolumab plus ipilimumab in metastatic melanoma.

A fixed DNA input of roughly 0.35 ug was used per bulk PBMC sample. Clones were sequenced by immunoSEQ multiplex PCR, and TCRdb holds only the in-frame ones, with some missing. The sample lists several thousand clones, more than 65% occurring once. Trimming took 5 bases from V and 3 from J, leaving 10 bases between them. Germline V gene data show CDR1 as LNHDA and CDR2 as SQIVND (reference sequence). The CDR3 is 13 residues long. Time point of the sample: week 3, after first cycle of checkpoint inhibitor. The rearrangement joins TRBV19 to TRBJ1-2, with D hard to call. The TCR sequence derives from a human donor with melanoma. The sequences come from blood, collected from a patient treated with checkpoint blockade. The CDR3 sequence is CASSRPNHYGYTF. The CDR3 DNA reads TGTGCCAGTAGTCGGCCCAACCACTATGGCTACACCTTC.